This T cell receptor beta chain was captured in a study of CD8 T cells in Susac syndrome. When the RNA was reverse transcribed, random hexamers were used with an input of 0.5 to 1 ug. Using its own MiXCR run on the immunoSEQ multiplex PCR reads, TCRdb lists one record per CDR3 protein. The profile shows around 230,000 distinct CDR3 sequences, about 95% of them singletons. V was shortened by 4 bases and J by 0 bases, with 17 bases between the two germline ends. Germline CDR1 and CDR2: SGHRS and YFSETQ. The CDR3 loop spans 17 amino acids. Specimen: CD4+ T cells from PBMCs. The V and J genes are TRBV5-1 and TRBJ2-1; the D gene is possibly TRBD2 (7 bases). The clonotype was recovered from a human donor with multiple sclerosis. The CDR3 loop reads CASSGGRGSSSYNEQFF. CDR3 coding DNA: TGCGCCAGCAGCGGAGGGAGGGGGTCAAGCTCCTACAATGAGCAGTTCTTC.